This entry concerns a single TCR beta chain. Its specificity is not known. This sample stems from a study of cytomegalovirus exposure and HLA in healthy donors. Only in-frame clones appear in the TCRdb table, and some are missing; sequencing was by immunoSEQ multiplex PCR. The sample has around 130,000 clones, 85% seen once. Study-wide points: Rarity marked most TCR sequences, yet some public TCRs occurred in many donors. Within the 120 or so validation repertoires, first-cohort TCR clusters tended to co-occur, according to a later analysis. A few chains linked to CMV were shown in vitro to be specific for CMV antigens.

This TCR was recovered from a woman under 40 in good health and CMV-seronegative. The sample comprised PBMCs.

The CDR3 DNA follows: TGTGCCTGGGGCAGTAGCCGGGACAGGATTGGAGAGGGTACGCAGTATTTT. It encodes CAWGSSRDRIGEGTQYF. This chain joins TRBV30 and TRBJ2-3; 8 bases align to TRBD1. V shed 5 bases, J shed 8 bases, and the junction held 21 bases outside the gene matches. Germline CDR1 GTSNPN, CDR2 SVGIG (reference sequence). The CDR3 consists of 17 residues.